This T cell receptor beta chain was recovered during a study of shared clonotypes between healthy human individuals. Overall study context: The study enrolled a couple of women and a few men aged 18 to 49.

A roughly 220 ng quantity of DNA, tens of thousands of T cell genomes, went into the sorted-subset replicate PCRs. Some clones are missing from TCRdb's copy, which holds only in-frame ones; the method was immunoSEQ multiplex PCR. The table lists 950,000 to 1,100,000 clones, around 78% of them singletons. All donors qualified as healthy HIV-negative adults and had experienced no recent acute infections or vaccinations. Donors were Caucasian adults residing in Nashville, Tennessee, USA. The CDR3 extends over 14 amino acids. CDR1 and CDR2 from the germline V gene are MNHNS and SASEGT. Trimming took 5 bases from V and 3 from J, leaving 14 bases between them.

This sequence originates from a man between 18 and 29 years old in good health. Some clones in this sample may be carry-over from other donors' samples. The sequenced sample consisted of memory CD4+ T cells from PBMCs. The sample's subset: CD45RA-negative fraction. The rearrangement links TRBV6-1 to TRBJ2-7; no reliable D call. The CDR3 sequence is CASSPRSASYEQYF. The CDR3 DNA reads TGTGCCAGCAGTCCCAGGTCAGCGAGCTACGAGCAGTACTTC.